Following are 31 T cell receptor beta chains from one sample sequenced in a study of neurological immune-mediated disorders. The sample's time point: longitudinal time-point 3. TCRdb re-called the 5' RACE reads through MiXCR, storing one row per CDR3 protein. The table records more than 50,000 distinct CDR3 sequences, 7% to 10% of them present only once. The sample consisted of PBMCs. The receptors were sampled from a woman aged 40 to 55 in good health.

This clonotype was detected many times. The rearrangement uses TRBV10-1 and TRBJ2-7; the D is unclear. V gave up 3 bases and J gave up 3 bases, with 12 bases separating them. The germline V gene encodes CDR1 WNHNN and CDR2 SYGVQD (reference sequence). The CDR3 sequence is 14 residues long. The CDR3: CASSEGPNNYEQYF. CDR3 coding DNA: TGCGCCAGCAGTGAAGGACCGAACAACTACGAGCAGTACTTC.

CDR3 residues: CAILQGDGIGYTF. CDR3 in DNA: TGTGCCATCCTACAAGGAGATGGAATTGGCTACACCTTC. The chain has TRBV10-3 and TRBJ1-2; D call uncertain. The CDR3 spans 13 residues. Germline CDR1 ENHRY, CDR2 SYGVKD. V was cut by 8 bases and J by 7 bases, with 17 bases left in between.

This clonotype was counted at least ten times. This chain joins TRBV4-1 and TRBJ1-5; weak D call: TRBD1 (5 bases). CDR1 and CDR2 from the germline V gene are MGHRA and YSYEKL. This CDR3 comprises 14 residues. V lost 4 bases, J lost 6 bases, and 13 bases lay in between. CDR3 sequence (DNA): TGCGCCAGCAGCCTATTGCAGGGAATTCAGCCCCAGCATTTT. It translates to CASSLLQGIQPQHF.

The chain is built from TRBV11-2 and TRBJ2-5; D call uncertain. The CDR3 sequence is 12 residues long. Deletions cut 5 bases from V and 2 bases from J, with 6 bases between. Germline V CDR1 and CDR2: SGHAT, FQNNGV. The CDR3: CASSVTQETQYF. For the CDR3, the DNA is TGTGCCAGCAGCGTGACACAAGAGACCCAGTACTTC.

In its sample, this clonotype was seen many times. CDR3 DNA: TGCAGTGCTGGGAAAGGGCAGAGTAACACTGAAGCTTTCTTT. Amino acid sequence: CSAGKGQSNTEAFF. The chain couples TRBV20-1 to TRBJ1-1; the D is unclear. Per the germline V gene, CDR1 is DFQATT and CDR2 is SNEGSKA (reference sequence). The CDR3 is 14 amino acids. Trimming stripped 5 bases from V and 2 bases from J, with 15 bases between.

Comments on this clonotype: A much bigger clone sits one base away, suggesting this may be a read error. The chain recombines TRBV18 with TRBJ1-5; D gene ambiguous. The germline V and J ends were trimmed by 11 bases and 3 bases, with 14 bases remaining between them. The CDR3 is 13 amino acids. Germline-derived CDR1 and CDR2 are KGHSH and LQKENI. The CDR3 here is CAADACVNQPQHF. The DNA of the CDR3 is TGTGCCGCGGACGCGTGTGTCAATCAGCCCCAGCATTTT.

This CDR3 is CASRWETEAFF. The CDR3 nucleotides read TGTGCCAGTAGGTGGGAGACTGAAGCTTTCTTT. The J gene is TRBJ1-1, the V gene TRBV19; D uncertain. V lost 6 bases to trimming and J lost 5 bases, with 7 bases between them. The CDR3 consists of 11 residues. Germline values: CDR1 LNHDA, CDR2 SQIVND (reference sequence).

This clonotype was recorded many times. The chain recombines TRBV12-5 with TRBJ1-2; 12 positions match TRBD1. Germline CDR1 reads LGHNT; CDR2 reads FRNRAP. The CDR3 extends over 18 amino acids. V was pared by 6 bases and J by 2 bases, with 13 bases of the junction left unmatched. In DNA form, the CDR3 reads TGTGCTAGTGGCCCCCCGCCGGGACAGGGGGCATCCAACTATGGCTACACCTTC. This gives the protein CASGPPPGQGASNYGYTF.

Many counts were recorded for this clonotype. The chain links TRBV16 to TRBJ2-7; 9 bases map to TRBD1. CDR1 KGHSY and CDR2 FQNENV come from the germline V gene. The CDR3 has 14 amino acids. Trimming cost V 5 bases and J 3 bases; bases outside gene matches: 5. The CDR3 loop is CASSALGQGYEQYF. As DNA, the CDR3 is TGTGCCAGCAGCGCCTTGGGACAGGGCTACGAGCAGTACTTC.

The chain recombines TRBV20-1 with TRBJ2-7; TRBD2 matches 16 bases. The CDR3 extends over 15 amino acids. Trimming removed 8 bases from V and 1 base from J; junction bases left unmatched: 5. In germline, CDR1 is DFQATT, CDR2 SNEGSKA (reference sequence). The CDR3 region has the DNA TGCAGTATGGGGACTAGCGGGGGGGGGTCCTACGAGCAGTACTTC. Protein sequence: CSMGTSGGGSYEQYF.

This clonotype was observed at least ten times. The chain couples TRBV5-6 to TRBJ2-2, with D hard to call. The V gene's germline CDR1 is SGHDT and CDR2 YYEEEE. This CDR3 contains 12 residues. Trimming pared 0 bases from V and 6 bases from J, leaving 3 bases between. This CDR3 is CASSLGPGELFF. The CDR3, as DNA: TGTGCCAGCAGCTTGGGCCCCGGGGAGCTGTTTTTT.

This clonotype was recorded at least ten times. V is TRBV7-2 and J is TRBJ2-7; the D gene is possibly TRBD1 (5 bases). V lost 5 bases and J 2 bases, leaving 28 bases between the germline ends. Germline CDR1 SGHTA, CDR2 FQGNSA. CDR3 length: 19 amino acids. The CDR3 sequence is CASSPWIELGLGRPYEQYF. The CDR3 DNA follows: TGTGCCAGCAGCCCATGGATTGAGCTCGGATTGGGGCGGCCCTACGAGCAGTACTTC.

This clonotype was observed at least ten times. This chain joins TRBV24-1 and TRBJ2-2; no clear D gene. The germline CDR1 and CDR2 sequences are KGHDR and SFDVKD. V shed 4 bases and J shed 0 bases, with 8 bases lying between them. CDR3 length: 15 amino acids. CDR3 bases: TGTGCCACCAGTGAGGGCGACACGAACACCGGGGAGCTGTTTTTT. It is translated as CATSEGDTNTGELFF.

This clonotype was detected many times. The rearrangement joins TRBV12-3 or TRBV12-4 to TRBJ1-3; D gene unclear. V was clipped by 3 bases and J by 0 bases, with 12 bases between them. The CDR3 runs to 16 residues. The CDR3 DNA follows: TGTGCCAGCAGTTTCTTAAGGCGTAGCTCTGGAAACACCATATATTTT. Translated, it gives CASSFLRRSSGNTIYF.

There are many counts of this clonotype. This chain links TRBV7-2 with TRBJ2-1; the D is unclear. CDR1 is SGHTA, CDR2 FQGNSA, per germline. This CDR3 has 19 residues. V lost 2 bases, J lost 0 bases, and 20 bases lay in between. The CDR3 loop reads CASSLRDPRTLLSYNEQFF. The DNA for the CDR3 is TGTGCCAGCAGCTTACGCGATCCCCGGACGCTCCTCTCCTACAATGAGCAGTTCTTC.

This clonotype was seen many times. The gene calls are TRBV6-5 and TRBJ1-2, with TRBD1 as a possible D gene (5 bases). The V end was cut by 0 bases, the J end by 7 bases, with 9 bases between. This CDR3 has 13 residues. The germline V gene encodes CDR1 MNHEY and CDR2 SVGAGI. DNA for the CDR3: TGTGCCAGCAGTTACTCGGGGGGATCTGGCTACACCTTC. Translation: CASSYSGGSGYTF.

This clonotype was counted many times. The rearrangement uses TRBV20-1 and TRBJ2-7; no firm D call. Trimming took 1 base from V and 4 from J, leaving 5 bases between them. The V gene's germline CDR1 is DFQATT and CDR2 SNEGSKA (reference sequence). This CDR3 has 11 amino acids. The CDR3 region has the DNA TGCAGTGCTAGAGCAGGTTACGAGCAGTACTTC. This sequence encodes CSARAGYEQYF.

At least ten counts were recorded for this clonotype. V usage is TRBV5-1 and J usage is TRBJ1-4; the D is unclear. Germline lookup yields CDR1 SGHRS and CDR2 YFSETQ. V was clipped by 0 bases and J by 0 bases, with 15 bases between them. The CDR3 length is 18 residues. The CDR3 is CASSLGQRFLATNEKLFF. The CDR3 nucleotides are TGCGCCAGCAGCTTGGGGCAGCGTTTTCTTGCAACTAATGAAAAACTGTTTTTT.

This clonotype was picked up many times. This chain uses TRBV10-3 with TRBJ2-2; 8 nucleotides line up with TRBD2. The CDR3 runs to 16 residues. After removal of 10 bases from V and 3 bases from J, the junction contained 13 bases not matched to a gene. Germline CDR1 reads ENHRY; CDR2 reads SYGVKD. The CDR3 bases are TGTGCCAGCTCGACTAGCGCCACTACTTACACCGGGGAGCTGTTTTTT. Translating it yields CASSTSATTYTGELFF.

The sample holds many counts of this clonotype. This chain uses TRBV9 with TRBJ2-7; D might be TRBD2 (5 bases). The CDR3 loop spans 15 amino acids. Germline CDR1 and CDR2: SGDLS and YYNGEE. Trimming took off 1 base at V and 4 bases at J, with 15 bases between the two ends. Here the CDR3 DNA reads TGTGCCAGCAGCGTATCGGACTCCTGGGTATACGAGCAGTACTTC. Amino acids: CASSVSDSWVYEQYF.

This clonotype was counted many times. The chain has TRBV14 and TRBJ2-7, with 10 positions matching TRBD1. With 1 base clipped from V and 6 bases from J, the junction kept 3 bases outside the gene matches. The CDR3 length is 14 residues. Germline V gene lookup returns CDR1 SGHDN and CDR2 FVKESK. CDR3 loop: CASSQGQGAGEQYF. The CDR3 DNA follows: TGTGCCAGCAGCCAAGGACAGGGGGCTGGCGAGCAGTACTTC.

This clonotype has at least ten counts. V and J are TRBV12-3 or TRBV12-4 and TRBJ2-5, with 10 bases lining up with TRBD1. The CDR3 extends over 15 amino acids. Trimming cost V 4 bases and J 4 bases; bases outside gene matches: 6. Here the CDR3 DNA reads TGTGCCAGCAGTTACCGACAGGGGGCTGGAGAGACCCAGTACTTC. Amino acid sequence: CASSYRQGAGETQYF.

There are many counts of this clonotype. The J gene is TRBJ2-2, the V gene TRBV5-1, with D uncertain. CDR3 length equals 14 residues. V gave up 0 bases and J gave up 2 bases, with 5 bases separating them. The germline V gene encodes CDR1 SGHRS and CDR2 YFSETQ. The DNA for the CDR3 is TGCGCCAGCAGCTTGGACTTTAACACCGGGGAGCTGTTTTTT. Its translation is CASSLDFNTGELFF.

This clonotype came up many times. J is TRBJ1-3 and V is TRBV25-1; D uncertain. This CDR3 spans 15 amino acids. Germline CDR1 MGHDK, CDR2 SYGVNS. With 4 bases removed from V and 0 bases from J, the gap between germline ends came to 10 bases. The CDR3 region has the DNA TGTGCCAGCAGTGCGCCCGCAGCCTCTGGAAACACCATATATTTT. This gives the protein CASSAPAASGNTIYF.

This clonotype was picked up a small number of times. This chain uses TRBV19 with TRBJ2-1, with TRBD1 matching 9 bases. V shed 6 bases, J shed 5 bases, and the junction held 2 bases outside the gene matches. Germline assignment: CDR1 LNHDA and CDR2 SQIVND (reference sequence). This CDR3 spans 13 amino acids. The CDR3 here is CASRGQGDNEQFF. The CDR3 nucleotides read TGTGCCAGTAGGGGACAGGGTGACAATGAGCAGTTCTTC.

This clonotype occurred many times. The genes are TRBV20-1 and TRBJ2-1; 15 nucleotides line up with TRBD2. The CDR3 runs to 14 residues. The germline CDR1 and CDR2 sequences are DFQATT and SNEGSKA (reference sequence). CDR3 nucleotides: TGCTCAGGACTAGCGGGGGGGCTCGATAATGAGCAGTTCTTC. Its protein product is CSGLAGGLDNEQFF.

There are many counts of this clonotype. The chain uses TRBV4-1 and TRBJ1-2; no firm D call. Between the trimmed V and J ends, which lost 0 bases and 8 bases, there was a span of 13 bases. Germline V CDR1 and CDR2: MGHRA, YSYEKL. The CDR3 is 14 amino acids. For the CDR3, the DNA is TGCGCCAGCAGCCAAGATTACTATCCGGGGGGCTACACCTTC. The encoded protein is CASSQDYYPGGYTF.

This clonotype was seen many times. This chain connects TRBV29-1 to TRBJ1-2; D is unclear. Germline loops: CDR1 SQVTM, CDR2 ANQGSEA. V was pared by 5 bases and J by 6 bases, with 19 bases between. CDR3 length: 14 residues. The CDR3 reads CSVPGERRSDGYTF. CDR3 sequence (DNA): TGCAGCGTTCCCGGCGAGAGGAGGTCTGATGGCTACACCTTC.

This clonotype has ten or more counts. The CDR3 DNA sequence: TGTGCCAGCAGCCCCTTAGGGCGGCCGGGCACTGAAGCTTTCTTT. Translation gives CASSPLGRPGTEAFF. The V call is TRBV6-5, the J call TRBJ1-1; D call uncertain. CDR3 size: 15 residues. The germline CDR1 and CDR2 sequences are MNHEY and SVGAGI. V was trimmed by 6 bases and J by 4 bases, leaving 18 bases between them.

This clonotype showed up many times. V usage is TRBV10-3 and J usage is TRBJ2-7; D is tentatively TRBD1 or TRBD2 (6 bases each). The CDR3 totals 15 residues. Germline CDR1 ENHRY, CDR2 SYGVKD. The germline V and J ends were trimmed by 8 bases and 2 bases, with 19 bases remaining between them. The CDR3 bases are TGTGCCATCCAGAGAGAGGGGGGACCTACCTACGAGCAGTACTTC. Encoded protein: CAIQREGGPTYEQYF.

This clonotype was seen ten or more times. CDR3 DNA sequence: TGCAGTGCTGCAGGGAATCAGCCCCAGCATTTT. This codes for CSAAGNQPQHF. The chain uses TRBV20-1 and TRBJ1-5; a possible D gene is TRBD1 (5 bases). CDR1 DFQATT and CDR2 SNEGSKA come from the germline V gene (reference sequence). Trimming pared 5 bases from V and 4 bases from J, leaving 6 bases between. CDR3 size: 11 residues.